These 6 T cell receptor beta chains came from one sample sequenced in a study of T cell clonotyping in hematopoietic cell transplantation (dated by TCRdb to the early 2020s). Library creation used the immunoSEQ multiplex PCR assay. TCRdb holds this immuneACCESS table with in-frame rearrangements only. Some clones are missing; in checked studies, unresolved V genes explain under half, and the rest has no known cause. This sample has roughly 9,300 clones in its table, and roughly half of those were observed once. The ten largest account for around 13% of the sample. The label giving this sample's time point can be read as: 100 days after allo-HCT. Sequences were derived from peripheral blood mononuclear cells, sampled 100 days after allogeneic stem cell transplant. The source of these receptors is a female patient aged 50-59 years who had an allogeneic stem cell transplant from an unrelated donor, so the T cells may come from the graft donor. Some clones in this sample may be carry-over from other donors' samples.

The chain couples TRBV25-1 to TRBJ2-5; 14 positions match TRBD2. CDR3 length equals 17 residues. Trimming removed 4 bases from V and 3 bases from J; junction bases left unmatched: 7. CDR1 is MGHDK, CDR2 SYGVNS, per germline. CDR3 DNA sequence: TGTGCCAGCAGTGCTGGACTAGCGGGAGGCTTTAAAGAGACCCAGTACTTC. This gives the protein CASSAGLAGGFKETQYF. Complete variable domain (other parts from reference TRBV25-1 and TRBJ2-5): EADIYQTPRYLVIGTGKKITLECSQTMGHDKMYWYQQDPGMELHLIHYSYGVNSTEKGDLSSESTVSRIRTEHFPLTLESARPSHTSQYLCASSAGLAGGFKETQYFGPGTRLLVL.

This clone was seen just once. CDR3 bases: TGTGCCTGGAGGGGACAGGGCGATTCACCCCTCCACTTT. Its protein is CAWRGQGDSPLHF. V is TRBV30 and J is TRBJ1-6; 9 bases map to TRBD1. CDR3 size: 13 residues. From germline, CDR1 is GTSNPN and CDR2 SVGIG (reference sequence). V gave up 3 bases and J gave up 8 bases; unmatched junction bases: 2.

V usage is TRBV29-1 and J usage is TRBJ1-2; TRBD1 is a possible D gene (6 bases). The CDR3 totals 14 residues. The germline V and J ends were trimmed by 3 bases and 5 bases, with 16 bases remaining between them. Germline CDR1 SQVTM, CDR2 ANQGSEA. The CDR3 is CSVETQGLGYGYTF. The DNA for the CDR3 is TGCAGCGTTGAGACTCAGGGGCTTGGGTATGGCTACACCTTC.

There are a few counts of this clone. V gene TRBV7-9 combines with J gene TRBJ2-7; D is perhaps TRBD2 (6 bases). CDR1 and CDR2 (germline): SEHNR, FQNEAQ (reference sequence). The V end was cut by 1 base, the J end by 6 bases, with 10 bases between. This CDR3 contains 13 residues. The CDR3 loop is CASSLGRGSEQYF. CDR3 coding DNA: TGTGCCAGCAGCTTAGGTCGGGGGTCCGAGCAGTACTTC.

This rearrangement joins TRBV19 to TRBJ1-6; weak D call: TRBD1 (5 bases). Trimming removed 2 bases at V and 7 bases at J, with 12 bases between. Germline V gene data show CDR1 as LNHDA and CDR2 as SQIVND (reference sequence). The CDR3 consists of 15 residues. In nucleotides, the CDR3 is TGTGCCAGTAGTATACAGGAAGGGGTGAATTCACCCCTCCACTTT. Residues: CASSIQEGVNSPLHF.

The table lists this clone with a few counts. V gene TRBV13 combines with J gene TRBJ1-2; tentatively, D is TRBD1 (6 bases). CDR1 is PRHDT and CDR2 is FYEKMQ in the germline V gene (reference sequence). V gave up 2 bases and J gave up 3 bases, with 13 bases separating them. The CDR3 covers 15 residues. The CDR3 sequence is CASSLRGGAYYGYTF. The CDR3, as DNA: TGTGCCAGCAGCTTACGTGGGGGCGCTTACTATGGCTACACCTTC. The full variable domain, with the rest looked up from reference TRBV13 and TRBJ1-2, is AAGVIQSPRHLIKEKRETATLKCYPIPRHDTVYWYQQGPGQDPQFLISFYEKMQSDKGSIPDRFSAQQFSDYHSELNMSSLELGDSALYFCASSLRGGAYYGYTFGSGTRLTVV.